This entry is about one T cell receptor beta chain. Which antigen it targets is not known. The CDR3 end is not reached by the read, which stops 3 residues before it; the germline J gene fills it in. Using the immunoSEQ assay, multiplex PCR amplified TCR beta CDR3 regions from an average of approximately 1,300 ng of genomic DNA per sample. Primer bias was corrected in the assay by using a complete synthetic TCR repertoire to establish an amplification baseline. The amplicons were sequenced using the Illumina platform. On the study's bioinformatics: Sequence errors were corrected by clustering with frequency ratios and a modified nearest-neighbor algorithm, and the sequences were then analyzed in the immunoSEQ Analyzer using IMGT gene definitions. At each rarefaction depth, TCR richness and evenness were averaged across 20 rarefaction repeats, and any sample with fewer sequences than the depth was left out. Wilcoxon rank sum tests with FDR correction were used to compare relative abundances of V, D and J genes between the groups. An intraclass correlation of about 96% for TCR richness and an average of roughly 83% across some 70 gene segments were obtained from the blinded duplicates. TCRdb re-hosts the immuneACCESS table, in-frame sequences only. Its copies lack some clones; in the studies checked, an unresolved V gene accounts for under half of them, and the cause for the rest is not known. V and J calls and clone size are given by that table; D and trimming were obtained from the DNA. This sample's table has entries for 39,000 or so clones. The top ten hold less than 8% of the sample.

This sample stems from a study of T cells in women clearing cervical HPV infection (dated by TCRdb to the late 2010s). As for the study more broadly: The cases were around 23 women with histologically confirmed HPV16-related CIN3 or worse, and 2 of those women had invasive cancers. This exploratory proof-of-principle case-control study, nested within the Guanacaste HPV Natural History Study in Costa Rica, compared TCR repertoires among women with different cervical HPV16 outcomes. The parent cohort enrolled approximately 9,200 women aged 18 or older in Guanacaste, Costa Rica, during about 1992 to 1995 and followed them for more than 6 years. Median age was roughly 33 years in cases versus roughly 37 in controls, and baseline characteristics did not differ significantly. Five blinded duplicates per group were added as quality controls, giving roughly 60 samples: 50 or so participants and 10 replicates. Cases and controls were matched on age within five years and on year of sample collection. Among cases, blood sampling occurred a median of around 160 days after lesion detection, with an interquartile range of about 80 to 200 days. The roughly 23 controls were women who cleared a single incident HPV16 infection within 12 months without developing precancer or cancer. Blood from cases was drawn at the visit where the lesion was first identified, while blood from controls was drawn once the infection was no longer detected. Since HLA typing was available for only a few women, HLA type could not be ruled out as a confounder.

General study outcomes and caveats: Random forest classifiers that combined richness and V gene abundances separated cases from controls with an estimated AUC of 0.8 to 0.9. TCR repertoire richness was significantly higher in CIN3+ cases than in controls across sequencing depths, while evenness did not differ. TRBV6-7 relative abundance was lower in cases than in controls (around 0.11% versus 0.15%; Bonferroni P = 0.0008). Because T-cell numbers per sample were unknown, differences in richness could reflect varying T-cell content rather than repertoire biology. Because of the cross-sectional design, the study could not determine whether the associations came before infection or resulted from infection, and neither effector/memory subsets nor HPV-specific T cells were isolated.

Counted from cysteine to phenylalanine, this CDR3 has 11 amino acids. Shown are 24 bases from within the CDR3, in frame from base 1. Taken from the germline V gene, the CDR1 and CDR2 loops are MDHEN and SYDVKM. Every participant had a single incident cervical HPV16 infection, and women with prevalent HPV16 infections were excluded. Cervical HPV DNA was detected by MY09/MY11 PCR, and genotyping was performed by dot-blot hybridization. Approximately 15 mL of heparinized blood were centrifuged, and the buffy coat was split into aliquots, frozen at -30 degrees C, and then kept at -80 degrees C. QIAGEN kits were used to extract genomic DNA from the buffy coat specimens.

This sequence originates from a woman between 18 and 69 years old with a cervical HPV16 infection that either progressed to CIN3+ or cleared (not recorded which). The receptor chain draws on TRBV28 and TRBJ2-2; the D gene lacks a confident call. The sample consisted of blood buffy coat. The CDR3 protein is CATLSLGKLFF. The CDR3 DNA, read in part, is TGTGCCACCCTTTCCCTAGGAAAG. The CDR3, completed at both ends by the reference TRBV28 and TRBJ2-2 genes, gives the full variable domain DVKVTQSSRYLVKRTGEKVFLECVQDMDHENMFWYRQDPGLGLRLIYFSYDVKMKEKGDIPEGYSVSREKKERFSLILESASTNQTSMYLCATLSLGKLFFGEGSRLTVL.